This record covers a single TCR beta chain. The antigen remains undetermined. From germline, CDR1 is ENHRY and CDR2 SYGVKD. Trimming pared 10 bases from V and 3 bases from J, leaving 12 bases between. CDR3 size: 12 residues. This sample was taken from a study of glioma-infiltrating T cells after dendritic cell vaccination. Study results and limitations: TCR clonality showed no direct relationship with survival. Patients with more pretreatment TILs had longer time to progression and survival.

Sequencing used immunoSEQ multiplex PCR; TCRdb keeps in-frame clones, though not all of them. Of about 100,000 clones detected, around three quarters appear once; the ten largest clones hold 5.5% to 7%. Patients had residual fresh-frozen tumor tissue and more than two years of survival data. Sequenced here: blood, sampled before dendritic cell vaccination. This clonotype originated in a human donor with glioblastoma. The genes are TRBV10-3 and TRBJ2-5; perhaps TRBD1 as D (6 bases). CDR3 bases: TGTGCCAGTGGACAGTTGGAAGAGACCCAGTACTTC. Protein sequence: CASGQLEETQYF.